This T cell receptor beta chain came from a study of radiation and T cells in renal cell carcinoma. This CDR3 comprises 15 residues. Germline CDR1 reads MNHEY; CDR2 reads SVGAGI. V was clipped by 0 bases and J by 7 bases, with 16 bases between them. Clones were read by immunoSEQ multiplex PCR, and TCRdb kept only the in-frame ones, dropping some. This sample carries about 140,000 clones, less than 85% of them seen once, and the ten largest clones take roughly a quarter. The time point denotes: baseline pretreatment blood. Treatment specified: 15 Gy SBRT to primary tumor, nephrectomy 4 weeks later. This sequence joins TRBV6-5 and TRBJ2-7; D remains ambiguous. The sample here was blood, taken from a patient whose treatment included radiotherapy and nephrectomy. The sequence came from a woman between 50 and 59 years old with renal cell carcinoma. The CDR3 region has the DNA TGTGCCAGCAGTTACTCGATATCCGTCAGGATGGAGCAGTACTTC. Protein: CASSYSISVRMEQYF.